The 28 T cell receptor beta chains reported below all come from one sample, sequenced in a study of cytomegalovirus exposure and HLA in healthy donors. This PCR relied on a set of 60 Vbeta primers and 13 Jbeta primers. Libraries were prepared by immunoSEQ multiplex PCR; TCRdb keeps only in-frame clonotypes and omits some of them. Here the sample spans over 100,000 clones, roughly 68% being singletons. What was sequenced was PBMCs. These receptors came from a woman younger than 45 in good health and CMV-seronegative.

The rearrangement joins TRBV15 to TRBJ1-1; 9 nucleotides align to TRBD1. CDR3 length: 18 amino acids. Germline assignment: CDR1 LNHNV and CDR2 YYDKDF (reference sequence). V shed 3 bases, J shed 1 base, and the junction held 12 bases outside the gene matches. As DNA, the CDR3 is TGTGCCACCAGCAGCGGAGGGACAGGGCACGAGAGGAACACTGAAGCTTTCTTT. It specifies CATSSGGTGHERNTEAFF. Together with reference TRBV15 and TRBJ1-1, the CDR3 gives the full variable domain: DAMVIQNPRYQVTQFGKPVTLSCSQTLNHNVMYWYQQKSSQAPKLLFHYYDKDFNNEADTPDNFQSRRPNTSFCFLDIRSPGLGDTAMYLCATSSGGTGHERNTEAFFGQGTRLTVV.

The CDR3 loop is CASSSQGTDTQYF. The CDR3 nucleotides read TGTGCCAGCTCCTCCCAGGGCACAGATACGCAGTATTTT. V usage is TRBV5-4 and J usage is TRBJ2-3, with unresolved D. Trimming shortened V by 7 bases and J by 1 base, and 10 bases separated the two germline ends. The CDR3 runs to 13 residues. Looked up from germline, CDR1 is SGHNT and CDR2 is YYREEE (reference sequence).

The chain uses TRBV5-1 and TRBJ2-1; 11 bases line up with TRBD2. V gave up 2 bases and J gave up 6 bases; unmatched junction bases: 4. This CDR3 has 15 residues. The germline CDR1 and CDR2 sequences are SGHRS and YFSETQ. The CDR3 DNA is TGCGCCAGCAGCTTAACTAGCGGGGGACGCAATGAGCAGTTCTTC. It yields the protein CASSLTSGGRNEQFF.

This clone has just a few counts. This rearrangement joins TRBV27 to TRBJ2-2; TRBD2 matches at 7 bases. Germline CDR1 is MNHEY and CDR2 is SMNVEV (reference sequence). V was clipped by 5 bases and J by 6 bases; unmatched bases: 18. This CDR3 has 18 residues. The CDR3 here is CASSTEAGTSLWAGELFF. The CDR3 DNA reads TGTGCCAGCAGTACCGAAGCGGGAACTAGTTTGTGGGCCGGGGAGCTGTTTTTT.

This chain connects TRBV18 to TRBJ2-3; 7 positions agree with TRBD2. CDR3 length equals 14 residues. Germline V CDR1 and CDR2: KGHSH, LQKENI. V shed 2 bases, J shed 4 bases, and the junction held 3 bases outside the gene matches. This CDR3 is CASSPGAGADTQYF. CDR3 bases: TGTGCCAGCTCACCAGGTGCGGGGGCAGATACGCAGTATTTT.

This chain uses TRBV2 with TRBJ2-3; no firm D call. The CDR3 loop spans 13 amino acids. The V and J ends lost 6 bases and 3 bases respectively, with 10 bases between them. CDR1 is SNHLY and CDR2 is FYNNEI in the germline V gene. The CDR3 is CASRPPETDTQYF. Here the CDR3 DNA reads TGTGCCAGCAGGCCTCCGGAGACAGATACGCAGTATTTT. Looking up the rest from reference TRBV2 and TRBJ2-3 gives the full variable domain: EPEVTQTPSHQVTQMGQEVILRCVPISNHLYFYWYRQILGQKVEFLVSFYNNEISEKSEIFDDQFSVERPDGSNFTLKIRSTKLEDSAMYFCASRPPETDTQYFGPGTRLTVL.

V gene TRBV10-3 combines with J gene TRBJ1-1, with D possibly TRBD1 on 6 matching bases. V dropped 2 bases and J dropped 3 bases, with 10 bases sitting between them. The CDR3 is 14 amino acids. Germline CDR1 reads ENHRY; CDR2 reads SYGVKD. The CDR3 nucleotides read TGTGCCATCAGTGAGGCAGGGGAACACACTGAAGCTTTCTTT. Amino acid sequence: CAISEAGEHTEAFF.

The rearrangement uses TRBV2 and TRBJ2-5; 8 bases agree with TRBD2. CDR3 length: 12 residues. Germline values: CDR1 SNHLY, CDR2 FYNNEI. V was clipped by 7 bases and J by 5 bases; unmatched bases: 3. The CDR3 reads CASTRLAETQYF. Here the CDR3 DNA reads TGTGCCAGCACGAGACTAGCGGAGACCCAGTACTTC.

This chain joins TRBV5-1 and TRBJ2-1; a weak D match, TRBD2 (6 bases). Germline V CDR1 and CDR2: SGHRS, YFSETQ. This CDR3 spans 15 amino acids. Trimming removed 7 bases at V and 0 bases at J, with 14 bases between. The CDR3 nucleotides read TGCGCCAGCGGCCCTAGCGACAGCTCCTACAATGAGCAGTTCTTC. Translated: CASGPSDSSYNEQFF.

V is TRBV6-1 and J is TRBJ1-3; D gene uncertain. From germline, CDR1 is MNHNS and CDR2 SASEGT. The V end was cut by 6 bases, the J end by 6 bases, with 6 bases between. The CDR3 extends over 11 amino acids. The CDR3 nucleotides read TGTGCCAGCAGAGAGTCAAACACCATATATTTT. It encodes CASRESNTIYF.

The chain employs TRBV9 and TRBJ1-1, with D possibly TRBD1 on 5 matching bases. The CDR3 covers 13 residues. The germline CDR1 and CDR2 sequences are SGDLS and YYNGEE. Trimming took 4 bases from V and 7 from J, leaving 14 bases between them. CDR3 DNA sequence: TGTGCCAGCAGCCCTAGACAGACCGATGAAGCTTTCTTT. Protein sequence: CASSPRQTDEAFF.

The chain recombines TRBV4-3 with TRBJ1-1, with D uncertain. This CDR3 is 14 amino acids long. The germline CDR1 and CDR2 sequences are LGHNA and YSLEER. Trimming shortened V by 0 bases and J by 6 bases, and 11 bases separated the two germline ends. The CDR3 sequence is CASSQEAGVPEAFF. The DNA of the CDR3 is TGCGCCAGCAGCCAAGAGGCTGGAGTTCCTGAAGCTTTCTTT.

This clone was detected only a few times. This chain links TRBV5-6 with TRBJ2-3; D is uncertain. V was clipped by 4 bases and J by 3 bases, with 21 bases between them. Germline V gene data show CDR1 as SGHDT and CDR2 as YYEEEE. The CDR3 length is 17 residues. As DNA, the CDR3 is TGTGCCAGCAGCGTAGAAATCGACTTTGGAAGAACAGATACGCAGTATTTT. This codes for CASSVEIDFGRTDTQYF.

The chain recombines TRBV4-3 with TRBJ2-7; D is perhaps TRBD2 (6 bases). The germline V and J ends were trimmed by 2 bases and 6 bases, with 17 bases remaining between them. The CDR3 has 15 amino acids. From germline, CDR1 is LGHNA and CDR2 YSLEER. The CDR3, as DNA: TGCGCCAGCAGCCAAAACTCTCGAGGCGGGATCGAGCAGTACTTC. It specifies CASSQNSRGGIEQYF.

The chain joins TRBV18 to TRBJ1-1, with D tentatively TRBD1 (6 bases). The length of the CDR3 is 17 residues. Germline V gene sequence: CDR1 KGHSH, CDR2 LQKENI. V was pared by 3 bases and J by 5 bases, with 22 bases between. The CDR3 DNA sequence: TGTGCCAGCTCACCTCTTCAGGGGCAGGGTAGTGGAACTGAAGCTTTCTTT. Amino acids: CASSPLQGQGSGTEAFF.

This chain connects TRBV11-2 to TRBJ2-7, with a tentative D call TRBD1 (6 bases). The CDR3 totals 15 residues. Deletions cut 5 bases from V and 0 bases from J, with 14 bases between. Germline V gives CDR1 SGHAT, CDR2 FQNNGV. The CDR3 nucleotides read TGTGCCAGCAGCCAGGGGTGGGGGAGCTCCTACGAGCAGTACTTC. This translates into CASSQGWGSSYEQYF. Combining the CDR3 with reference TRBV11-2 and TRBJ2-7 gives the whole variable domain EAGVAQSPRYKIIEKRQSVAFWCNPISGHATLYWYQQILGQGPKLLIQFQNNGVVDDSQLPKDRFSAERLKGVDSTLKIQPAKLEDSAVYLCASSQGWGSSYEQYFGPGTRLTVT.

V gene TRBV6-5 combines with J gene TRBJ1-3; a weak D match, TRBD1 (6 bases). CDR1 is MNHEY, CDR2 SVGAGI, per germline. There are 15 residues in the CDR3. V lost 2 bases, J lost 0 bases, and 8 bases lay in between. CDR3 loop: CASSYGTFSGNTIYF. CDR3 DNA sequence: TGTGCCAGCAGTTACGGGACATTCTCTGGAAACACCATATATTTT.

In its sample, this clone was seen once. This rearrangement joins TRBV11-2 to TRBJ2-1, with TRBD2 matching over 8 bases. The CDR3 spans 16 residues. After removal of 1 base from V and 4 bases from J, the junction contained 6 bases not matched to a gene. Germline V gives CDR1 SGHAT, CDR2 FQNNGV. CDR3 in DNA: TGTGCCAGCAGCTTAGGCGGGAGGACCCTTTACAATGAGCAGTTCTTC. The encoded protein is CASSLGGRTLYNEQFF.

With regard to this clone: A read error may account for a junction end that differs from germline. The CDR3 coding sequence is TGTGCCAGCAGGGAAGTTGGGCAGGCTGGCTACACCTTC. Its translation: CASREVGQAGYTF. The V call is TRBV2, the J call TRBJ1-2, with D unclear. In germline, CDR1 is SNHLY, CDR2 FYNNEI. The CDR3 is made up of 13 amino acids.

CDR3 sequence (DNA): TGTGCCAGCACCCCCGGACAGTATAATTCACCCCTCCACTTT. Translating gives CASTPGQYNSPLHF. V is TRBV7-9 and J is TRBJ1-6; weak D call: TRBD1 (6 bases). This CDR3 comprises 14 residues. The V and J ends lost 7 bases and 4 bases respectively, with 11 bases between them. The germline gives CDR1 SEHNR, CDR2 FQNEAQ (reference sequence).

V usage is TRBV29-1 and J usage is TRBJ1-1, with a weak D call TRBD1 (5 bases). CDR1 and CDR2 (germline): SQVTM, ANQGSEA. The V end was cut by 2 bases, the J end by 7 bases, with 17 bases between. The CDR3 covers 14 residues. The DNA of the CDR3 is TGCAGCGTTGAAAGTTTTCAGGGAGGAGGTGAAGCTTTCTTT. Amino acids: CSVESFQGGGEAFF.

The chain recombines TRBV5-1 with TRBJ1-2, with a tentative D call TRBD1 (6 bases). The V end lost 2 bases, the J end lost 1 base, and 6 bases lay between the germline ends. This CDR3 is 13 amino acids long. The germline gives CDR1 SGHRS, CDR2 YFSETQ. The CDR3 DNA sequence: TGCGCCAGCAGCTTCAGGGGTAACTATGGCTACACCTTC. It yields the protein CASSFRGNYGYTF.

In nucleotides, the CDR3 is TGTGCCTGGAGTGTTTCTGGGAGAAACGGGCAGTACTTC. This gives the protein CAWSVSGRNGQYF. The rearrangement uses TRBV30 and TRBJ2-7; a weak D match, TRBD2 (5 bases). The CDR3 totals 13 residues. Germline V gene lookup returns CDR1 GTSNPN and CDR2 SVGIG (reference sequence). V was cut by 0 bases and J by 9 bases, with 15 bases left in between.

This clone has only a few counts. CDR3 amino acids: CASSLVGLDTGNTIYF. CDR3 in DNA: TGTGCCAGCAGCTTAGTAGGACTTGATACTGGAAACACCATATATTTT. The genes are TRBV7-9 and TRBJ1-3; D uncertain. There are 16 residues in the CDR3. From germline, CDR1 is SEHNR and CDR2 FQNEAQ (reference sequence). V lost 1 base, J lost 2 bases, and 12 bases lay in between. The full variable domain, its missing parts supplied by reference TRBV7-9 and TRBJ1-3, is DTGVSQNPRHKITKRGQNVTFRCDPISEHNRLYWYRQTLGQGPEFLTYFQNEAQLEKSRLLSDRFSAERPKGSFSTLEIQRTEQGDSAMYLCASSLVGLDTGNTIYFGEGSWLTVV.

The chain has TRBV28 and TRBJ2-3, with D perhaps matching TRBD1 (6 bases). Germline lookup yields CDR1 MDHEN and CDR2 SYDVKM. V was cut by 3 bases and J by 3 bases, with 13 bases left in between. This CDR3 spans 15 amino acids. The CDR3 bases are TGTGCCAGCAGTTTCGACAGGAGACTGACAGATACGCAGTATTTT. Translating it yields CASSFDRRLTDTQYF.

The genes are TRBV5-4 and TRBJ2-4; 10 bases map to TRBD2. V shed 1 base, J shed 7 bases, and the junction held 11 bases outside the gene matches. This CDR3 contains 17 residues. The germline gives CDR1 SGHNT, CDR2 YYREEE (reference sequence). The CDR3 sequence: CASSLFLAGVGGNIQYF. In DNA form, the CDR3 reads TGTGCCAGCAGCTTGTTCCTAGCGGGAGTGGGAGGGAACATTCAGTACTTC.

This clone was recorded a few times. The chain has TRBV7-9 and TRBJ1-2; D ambiguous. CDR3 length: 13 residues. Germline V lookup: CDR1 SEHNR, CDR2 FQNEAQ (reference sequence). V was clipped by 1 base and J by 7 bases, with 10 bases between them. The CDR3 region has the DNA TGTGCCAGCAGCTTAGTAGGCGCGGGTGGCTACACCTTC. It yields the protein CASSLVGAGGYTF. The entire variable domain, with the rest obtained from reference TRBV7-9 and TRBJ1-2, is as follows: DTGVSQNPRHKITKRGQNVTFRCDPISEHNRLYWYRQTLGQGPEFLTYFQNEAQLEKSRLLSDRFSAERPKGSFSTLEIQRTEQGDSAMYLCASSLVGAGGYTFGSGTRLTVV.

This chain uses TRBV5-8 with TRBJ1-1, with 11 bases identical to TRBD1. This CDR3 spans 15 amino acids. Losses at the gene ends were 2 bases for V and 5 bases for J; bases not matched to a gene: 5. The V gene's germline CDR1 is SGHTS and CDR2 YDEGEE. In nucleotides, the CDR3 is TGTGCCAGCAGCTTTCCCGGGACAGGGGGGACTGAAGCTTTCTTT. Its translation is CASSFPGTGGTEAFF.